Listed below are T cell receptor beta chains from one sample, sequenced in a study of blood T cells in healthy people across ages. TCRdb independently ran MiXCR on the 5' RACE reads; one entry per CDR3 protein. The data contain around 1.5 million distinct CDR3 sequences, approximately 32% of them singletons. Sequencing was carried out using blood. All receptors come from a woman aged 25 to 39 in good health. The CDR3 runs from the conserved cysteine through the conserved F or W. The D gene is left open where the match is weak. Some rows mark clone size as missing; the rest say once, few, many or name a class of expanded clone.

D: -
size: many
J: TRBJ1-2
V: TRBV28
CDR3: CASSSPSTSHYGYTF
DNA: TGTGCCAGCAGTTCTCCCTCTACATCACACTATGGCTACACCTTC

D: TRBD2
size: many
J: TRBJ2-3
V: TRBV12-3/TRBV12-4
CDR3: CASRGLVDTQYF
DNA: TGTGCCAGCAGGGGACTAGTTGATACGCAGTATTTT

D: -
size: few
J: TRBJ1-4
V: TRBV20-1
CDR3: CSARDTYRRQATNEKLFF
DNA: TGCAGTGCTAGAGATACGTACCGGAGACAGGCAACTAATGAAAAACTGTTTTTT

D: -
size: -
J: TRBJ2-7
V: TRBV29-1
CDR3: CSVQVSYEQYF
DNA: TGCAGCGTTCAGGTCTCCTACGAGCAGTACTTC

D: -
size: -
J: TRBJ2-3
V: TRBV12-3/TRBV12-4
CDR3: CASSFLADTRYF
DNA: TGTGCCAGCAGTTTTCTGGCAGATACGCGGTATTTT

D: -
size: few
J: TRBJ2-1
V: TRBV6-1
CDR3: CASTWLNEQFF
DNA: TGTGCCAGCACTTGGCTTAATGAGCAGTTCTTC

D: TRBD2
size: few
J: TRBJ2-7
V: TRBV20-1
CDR3: CSARTGTSGTYEQYF
DNA: TGCAGTGCTAGAACCGGGACTAGCGGAACCTACGAGCAGTACTTC

D: TRBD2
size: -
J: TRBJ2-1
V: TRBV7-3
CDR3: CASSRTGGLANEQFF
DNA: TGTGCCAGCAGTCGTACGGGGGGGCTGGCGAATGAGCAGTTCTTC

D: TRBD2
size: -
J: TRBJ2-5
V: TRBV5-1
CDR3: CASRTSGGPLGNEQYF
DNA: TGCGCCAGCAGGACTAGCGGGGGCCCCTTGGGAAATGAGCAGTACTTC

D: TRBD2
size: -
J: TRBJ2-1
V: TRBV6-7
CDR3: CASSPWAGGRCRNNEQFF
DNA: TGTGCCAGCAGTCCCTGGGCGGGGGGGCGGTGTAGAAACAATGAGCAGTTCTTC